The next 3 T cell receptor beta chains were all read from a single sample in a study of Graves' ophthalmopathy and Graves' hyperthyroidism. The authors amplified TCR beta CDR3 regions from RNA transcripts. Amplification began with first-round RT-PCR using HTBI primers, then second-round multiplex PCR was performed. TCRdb itself ran the multiplex PCR reads through MiXCR, one entry per CDR3 protein. The sample lists about 410,000 distinct CDR3 sequences; approximately 16% were seen once. Sequencing input: peripheral blood. The receptors derive from a woman between 18 and 29 years old with Graves' ophthalmopathy.

The chain employs TRBV6-5 and TRBJ2-7; weak D call: TRBD2 (5 bases). The CDR3 has 16 residues. Trimming took 0 bases from V and 3 from J, leaving 15 bases between them. From germline, CDR1 is MNHEY and CDR2 SVGAGI. CDR3 region: CASSYSPMDRDYEQYF. The CDR3 DNA sequence: TGTGCCAGCAGTTACTCACCGATGGACCGGGACTACGAGCAGTACTTC.

This clonotype was seen ten or more times. The V gene is TRBV6-5, the J gene TRBJ1-1; D is unclear. Trimming removed 2 bases at V and 3 bases at J, with 10 bases between. This CDR3 is built from 14 residues. CDR1 and CDR2 (germline): MNHEY, SVGAGI. CDR3 sequence: CASSYRAGDTEAFF. CDR3 nucleotides: TGTGCCAGCAGTTACCGGGCGGGAGACACTGAAGCTTTCTTT.

In this sample, this clonotype turned up many times. V usage is TRBV7-2 and J usage is TRBJ2-4, with 9 bases matching TRBD2. Germline V gene sequence: CDR1 SGHTA, CDR2 FQGNSA. Unmatched junction bases numbered 12, after V lost 3 bases and J lost 6 bases. CDR3 size: 17 residues. CDR3 sequence: CASSLALSGSRRNIQYF. The CDR3 DNA reads as TGTGCCAGCAGCTTGGCCCTTAGCGGGAGTAGGAGAAACATTCAGTACTTC.